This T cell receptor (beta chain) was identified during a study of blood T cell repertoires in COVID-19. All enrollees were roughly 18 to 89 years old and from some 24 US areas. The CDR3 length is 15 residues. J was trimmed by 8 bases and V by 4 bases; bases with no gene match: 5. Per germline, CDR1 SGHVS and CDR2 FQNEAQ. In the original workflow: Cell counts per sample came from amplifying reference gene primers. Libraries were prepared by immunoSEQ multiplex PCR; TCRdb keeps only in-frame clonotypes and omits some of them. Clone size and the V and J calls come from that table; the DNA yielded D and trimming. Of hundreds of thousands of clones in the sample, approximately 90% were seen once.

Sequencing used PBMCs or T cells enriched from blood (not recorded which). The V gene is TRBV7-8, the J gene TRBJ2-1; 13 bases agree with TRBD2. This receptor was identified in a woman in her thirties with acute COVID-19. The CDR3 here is CASSSLAGGPYEQFF. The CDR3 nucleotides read TGTGCCAGCAGCTCACTAGCGGGAGGGCCCTATGAGCAGTTCTTC.